The present T cell receptor (beta chain) was sequenced within a study of T cell changes during pregnancy in multiple sclerosis. Regarding this clone: The same CDR3 arises from other DNA sequences in this sample as well.

Per the germline V gene, CDR1 is SGHTA and CDR2 is FQGNSA. The V and J ends lost 1 base and 4 bases respectively, with 7 bases between them. The CDR3 has 13 amino acids. The method was immunoSEQ multiplex PCR; TCRdb's version includes in-frame clones alone and lacks a portion of them. The sample includes roughly 85,000 clones, roughly nine tenths seen only once; the top ten take roughly 2.5%. The rearrangement uses TRBV7-2 and TRBJ1-2; D gene unclear. This material consisted of peripheral blood, taken in the first trimester of pregnancy. The receptor was derived from a female donor with multiple sclerosis, enrolled in a pregnancy study. As DNA, the CDR3 is TGTGCCAGCAGCTTAGAAGGAGGCTATGGCTACACCTTC. It codes for CASSLEGGYGYTF.